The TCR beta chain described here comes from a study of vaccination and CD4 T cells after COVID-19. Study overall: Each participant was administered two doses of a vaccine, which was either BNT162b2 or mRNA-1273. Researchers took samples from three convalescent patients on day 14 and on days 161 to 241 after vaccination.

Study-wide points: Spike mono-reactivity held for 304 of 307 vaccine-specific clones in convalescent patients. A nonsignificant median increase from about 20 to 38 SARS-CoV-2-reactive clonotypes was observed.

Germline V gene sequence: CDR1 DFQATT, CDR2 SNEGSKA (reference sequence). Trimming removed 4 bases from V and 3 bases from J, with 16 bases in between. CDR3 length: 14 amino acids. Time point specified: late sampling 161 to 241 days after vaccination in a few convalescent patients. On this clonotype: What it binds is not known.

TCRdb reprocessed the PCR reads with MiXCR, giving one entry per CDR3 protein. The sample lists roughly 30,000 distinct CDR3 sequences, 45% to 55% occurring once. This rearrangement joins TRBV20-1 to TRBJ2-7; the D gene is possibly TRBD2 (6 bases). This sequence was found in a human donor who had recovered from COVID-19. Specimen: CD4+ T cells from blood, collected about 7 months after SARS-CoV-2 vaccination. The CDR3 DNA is TGCAGTGCTAACCCCGGACTATCCCTCTACGAGCAGTACTTC. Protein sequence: CSANPGLSLYEQYF.